This TCR beta chain was captured in a study of cytotoxic CD8 clonotypes in ibrutinib-treated CLL. Losses at the gene ends were 2 bases for V and 0 bases for J; bases not matched to a gene: 7. The CDR3 sequence is 17 residues long. CDR1 SNHLY and CDR2 FYNNEI come from the germline V gene. PBMCs were cryopreserved, and around 1.9 micrograms of genomic DNA from them went into TCR beta libraries. Regarding this clone: What it recognizes is unknown.

Points from the study as a whole: Few clonotypes were public, and these shrank or held steady under treatment. Clonality climbed at ibrutinib response, then dropped toward baseline at progression.

Target depth was 1 in 200,000 to 1 in 1 million T cells, about 10x per clonotype. Assay: immunoSEQ multiplex PCR; the TCRdb copy retains only in-frame clones and omits some. The sample carries 150,000 to 200,000 clones, approximately 80% recorded once. The clonotype originates from a human donor with chronic lymphocytic leukemia. The specimen was PBMCs, collected after 24 months of ibrutinib treatment. The V gene is TRBV2, the J gene TRBJ2-5, with 9 nucleotides matching TRBD2. CDR3 DNA: TGTGCCAGCAGTGAATCTCCGAGCGGGGGGTACCAAGAGACCCAGTACTTC. This codes for CASSESPSGGYQETQYF. The variable domain in full, completed from reference TRBV2 and TRBJ2-5, reads EPEVTQTPSHQVTQMGQEVILRCVPISNHLYFYWYRQILGQKVEFLVSFYNNEISEKSEIFDDQFSVERPDGSNFTLKIRSTKLEDSAMYFCASSESPSGGYQETQYFGPGTRLLVL.